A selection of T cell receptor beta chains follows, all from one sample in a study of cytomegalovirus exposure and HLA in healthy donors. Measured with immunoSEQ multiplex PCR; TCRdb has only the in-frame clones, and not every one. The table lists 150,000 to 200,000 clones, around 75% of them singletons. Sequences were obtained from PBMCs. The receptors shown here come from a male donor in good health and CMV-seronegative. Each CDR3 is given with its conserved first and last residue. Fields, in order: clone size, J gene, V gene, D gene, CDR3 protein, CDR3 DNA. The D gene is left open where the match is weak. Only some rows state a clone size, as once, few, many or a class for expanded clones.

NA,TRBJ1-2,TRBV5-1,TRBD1,CASSPAGGPTYGYTF,TGCGCCAGCAGCCCTGCAGGGGGTCCGACCTATGGCTACACCTTC
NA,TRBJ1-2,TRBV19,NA,CASSLRSYGYTF,TGTGCCAGTAGTTTGAGAAGCTATGGCTACACCTTC
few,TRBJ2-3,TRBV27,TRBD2,CASSLPGWGGNTDTQYF,TGTGCCAGCAGCCTCCCAGGTTGGGGGGGGAACACAGATACGCAGTATTTT
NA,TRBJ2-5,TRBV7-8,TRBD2,CASSFLPVEGGYQETQYF,TGTGCCAGCAGCTTTCTGCCGGTGGAGGGAGGGTACCAAGAGACCCAGTACTTC
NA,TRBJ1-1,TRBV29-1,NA,CSVEVPYPTEAFF,TGCAGCGTTGAAGTCCCCTACCCCACTGAAGCTTTCTTT
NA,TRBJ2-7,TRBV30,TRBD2,CARQDGRNYEQYF,TGTGCCCGTCAGGACGGGAGGAACTACGAGCAGTACTTC
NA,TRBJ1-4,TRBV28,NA,CASSDYRTSNEKLFF,TGTGCCAGCTCGGACTACAGGACCTCCAATGAAAAACTGTTTTTT
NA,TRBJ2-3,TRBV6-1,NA,CASSDATGLSTDTQYF,TGTGCCAGCAGTGACGCGACAGGCCTTAGCACAGATACGCAGTATTTT
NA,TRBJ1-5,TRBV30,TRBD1,CAWSFFMGQGAGNQPQHF,TGTGCCTGGAGTTTTTTCATGGGACAGGGGGCAGGAAATCAGCCCCAGCATTTT
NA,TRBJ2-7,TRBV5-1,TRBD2,CASRPISGGIEQYF,TGCGCCAGCAGACCTATTAGCGGGGGGATTGAGCAGTACTTC
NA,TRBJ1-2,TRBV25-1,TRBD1,CASSDPQQGARGYTF,TGTGCCAGCAGCGATCCGCAACAGGGGGCGCGGGGCTACACCTTC
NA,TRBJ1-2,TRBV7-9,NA,CASSLVQTRGYTF,TGTGCCAGCAGCTTAGTTCAGACAAGAGGCTACACCTTC
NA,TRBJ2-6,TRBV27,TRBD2,CASSLFALAGSGANVLTF,TGTGCCAGCAGTTTATTCGCCCTAGCGGGATCTGGGGCCAACGTCCTGACTTTC
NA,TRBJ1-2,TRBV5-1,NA,CASSLDRFYGYTF,TGCGCCAGCAGCCTAGACAGATTCTATGGCTACACCTTC
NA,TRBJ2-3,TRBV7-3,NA,CASSPSRTDTDTQYF,TGTGCCAGCAGTCCCTCCCGGACAGACACAGATACGCAGTATTTT
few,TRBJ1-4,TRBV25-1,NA,CASSDQGRTNEKLFF,TGTGCCAGCAGTGACCAAGGGAGGACTAATGAAAAACTGTTTTTT
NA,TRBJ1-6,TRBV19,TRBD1,CASSDRVNSPLHF,TGTGCCAGTTCCGACAGGGTGAATTCACCCCTCCACTTT
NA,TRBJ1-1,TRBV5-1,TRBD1,CASSEQGARDTEAFF,TGCGCCAGCAGCGAACAGGGGGCGAGGGACACTGAAGCTTTCTTT
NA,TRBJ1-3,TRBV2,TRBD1,CASSQQGSGNTIYF,TGTGCCAGCAGTCAACAGGGGTCTGGAAACACCATATATTTT
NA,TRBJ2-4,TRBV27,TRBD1,CASRGKQGTWYIQYF,TGTGCCAGCAGGGGCAAACAGGGGACGTGGTACATTCAGTACTTC
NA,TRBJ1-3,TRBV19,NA,CASSPREGSGNTIYF,TGTGCCAGTAGTCCCAGGGAAGGGTCTGGAAACACCATATATTTT
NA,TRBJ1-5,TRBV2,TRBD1,CASSVRQGYSNQPQHF,TGTGCCAGCAGTGTTCGACAGGGATATAGCAATCAGCCCCAGCATTTT
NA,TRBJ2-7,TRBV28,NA,CASSLQGIEFPYEQYF,TGTGCCAGCAGTTTACAGGGAATCGAGTTCCCCTACGAGCAGTACTTC
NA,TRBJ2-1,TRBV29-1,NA,CSVESGYNEQFF,TGCAGCGTTGAGTCCGGTTACAATGAGCAGTTCTTC
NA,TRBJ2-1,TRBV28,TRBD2,CASSLRLAGAGEQFF,TGTGCCAGCAGTTTGCGGCTAGCGGGAGCTGGGGAGCAGTTCTTC
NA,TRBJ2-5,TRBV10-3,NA,CAISEGQGLQETQYF,TGTGCCATCAGTGAGGGGCAGGGCTTGCAGGAGACCCAGTACTTC
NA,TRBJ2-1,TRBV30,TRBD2,CAWERGGRSYNEQFF,TGTGCCTGGGAGCGGGGGGGCCGCTCCTACAATGAGCAGTTCTTC
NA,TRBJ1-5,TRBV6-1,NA,CASSEQAYSNQPQHF,TGTGCCAGCAGTGAACAGGCTTATAGCAATCAGCCCCAGCATTTT
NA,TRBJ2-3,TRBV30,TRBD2,CAWRLAGLTDTQYF,TGTGCCTGGAGATTAGCGGGGTTAACAGATACGCAGTATTTT